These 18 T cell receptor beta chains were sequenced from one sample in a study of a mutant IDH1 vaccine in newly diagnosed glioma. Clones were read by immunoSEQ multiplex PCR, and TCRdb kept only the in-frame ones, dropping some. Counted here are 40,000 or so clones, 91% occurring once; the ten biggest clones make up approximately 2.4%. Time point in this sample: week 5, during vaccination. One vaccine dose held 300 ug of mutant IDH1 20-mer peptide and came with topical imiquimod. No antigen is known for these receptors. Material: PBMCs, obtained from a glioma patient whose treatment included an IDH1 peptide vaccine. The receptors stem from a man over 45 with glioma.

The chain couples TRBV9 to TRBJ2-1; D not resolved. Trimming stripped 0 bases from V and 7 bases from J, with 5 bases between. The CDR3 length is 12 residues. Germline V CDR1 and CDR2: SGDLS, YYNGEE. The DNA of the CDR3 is TGTGCCAGCAGCGTAGATCGTAATGAGCAGTTCTTC. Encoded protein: CASSVDRNEQFF.

The CDR3 sequence: CASRSEVAGGSYGYTF. The CDR3 DNA is TGTGCCAGCAGATCGGAGGTGGCAGGGGGAAGCTATGGCTACACCTTC. The rearrangement links TRBV2 to TRBJ1-2, with 7 bases matching TRBD1. The CDR3 runs to 16 residues. V was pared by 6 bases and J by 4 bases, with 14 bases of the junction left unmatched. Germline V lookup: CDR1 SNHLY, CDR2 FYNNEI.

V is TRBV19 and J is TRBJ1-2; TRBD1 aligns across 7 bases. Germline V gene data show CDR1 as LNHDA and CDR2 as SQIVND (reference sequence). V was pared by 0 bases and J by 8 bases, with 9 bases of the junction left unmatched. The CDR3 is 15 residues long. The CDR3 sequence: CASSIEGTAVRGYTF. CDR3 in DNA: TGTGCCAGTAGTATAGAAGGGACAGCGGTTAGGGGCTACACCTTC.

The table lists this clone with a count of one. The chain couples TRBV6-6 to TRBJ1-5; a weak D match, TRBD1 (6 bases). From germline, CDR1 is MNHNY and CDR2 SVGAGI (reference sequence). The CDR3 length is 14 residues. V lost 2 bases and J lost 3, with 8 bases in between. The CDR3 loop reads CASSYGDTNQPQHF. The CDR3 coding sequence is TGTGCCAGCAGTTACGGGGACACCAATCAGCCCCAGCATTTT.

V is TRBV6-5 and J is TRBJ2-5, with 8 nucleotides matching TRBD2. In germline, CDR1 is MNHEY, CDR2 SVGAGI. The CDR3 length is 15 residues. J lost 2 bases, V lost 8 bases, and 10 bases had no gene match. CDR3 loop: CASATGGLLQETQYF. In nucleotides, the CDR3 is TGTGCCAGCGCAACGGGGGGGTTGTTACAAGAGACCCAGTACTTC.

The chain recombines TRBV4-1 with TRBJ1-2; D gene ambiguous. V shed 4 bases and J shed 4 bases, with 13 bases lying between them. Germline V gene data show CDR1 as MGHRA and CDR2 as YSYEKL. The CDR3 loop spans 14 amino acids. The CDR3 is CASSPATASYGYTF. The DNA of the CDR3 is TGCGCCAGCAGCCCAGCGACCGCCTCCTATGGCTACACCTTC.

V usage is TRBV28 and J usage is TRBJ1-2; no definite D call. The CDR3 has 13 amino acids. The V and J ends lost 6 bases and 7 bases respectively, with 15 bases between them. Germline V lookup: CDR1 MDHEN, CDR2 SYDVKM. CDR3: CASSPGIGSGYTF. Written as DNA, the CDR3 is TGTGCCAGCAGCCCGGGGATTGGGTCTGGCTACACCTTC.

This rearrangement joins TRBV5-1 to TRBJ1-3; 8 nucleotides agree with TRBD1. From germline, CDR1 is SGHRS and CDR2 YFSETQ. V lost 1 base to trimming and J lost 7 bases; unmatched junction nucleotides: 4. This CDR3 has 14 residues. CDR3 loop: CASSLTGQGNTIYF. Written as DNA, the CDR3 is TGCGCCAGCAGCTTGACCGGACAGGGTAACACCATATATTTT.

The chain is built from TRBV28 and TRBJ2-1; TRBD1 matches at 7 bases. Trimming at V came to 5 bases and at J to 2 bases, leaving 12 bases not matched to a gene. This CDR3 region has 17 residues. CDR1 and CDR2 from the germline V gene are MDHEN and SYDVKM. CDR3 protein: CASSLRKTGQTYNEQFF. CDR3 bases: TGTGCCAGCAGTCTAAGGAAGACGGGACAGACCTACAATGAGCAGTTCTTC.

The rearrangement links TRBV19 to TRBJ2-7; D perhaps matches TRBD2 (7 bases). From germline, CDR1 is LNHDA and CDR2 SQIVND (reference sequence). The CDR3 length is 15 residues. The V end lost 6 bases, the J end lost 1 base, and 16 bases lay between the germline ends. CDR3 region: CASRSAGEGSYEQYF. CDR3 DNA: TGTGCCAGTAGATCAGCAGGGGAGGGGTCCTACGAGCAGTACTTC. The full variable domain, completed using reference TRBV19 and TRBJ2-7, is DGGITQSPKYLFRKEGQNVTLSCEQNLNHDAMYWYRQDPGQGLRLIYYSQIVNDFQKGDIAEGYSVSREKKESFPLTVTSAQKNPTAFYLCASRSAGEGSYEQYFGPGTRLTVT.

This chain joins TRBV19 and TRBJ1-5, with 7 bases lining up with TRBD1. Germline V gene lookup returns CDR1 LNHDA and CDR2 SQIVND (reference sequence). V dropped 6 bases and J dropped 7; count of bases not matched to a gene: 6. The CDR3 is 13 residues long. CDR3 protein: CASRTGSGQPQHF. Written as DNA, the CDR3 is TGTGCCAGTAGGACAGGGTCGGGACAGCCCCAGCATTTT.

The CDR3 DNA is TGCGCCAGCAGCCAAGATATGAACGACTTGTTCTTC. It codes for CASSQDMNDLFF. This chain connects TRBV4-1 to TRBJ2-1; D is unresolved. CDR1 MGHRA and CDR2 YSYEKL come from the germline V gene. Deletions cut 0 bases from V and 15 bases from J, with 12 bases between. The CDR3 length is 12 residues.

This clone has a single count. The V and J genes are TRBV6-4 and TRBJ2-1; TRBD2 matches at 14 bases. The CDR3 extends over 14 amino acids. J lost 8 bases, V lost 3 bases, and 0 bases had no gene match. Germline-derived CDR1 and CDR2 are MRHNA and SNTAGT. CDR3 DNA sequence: TGTGCCAGCAGTGAGGGACTAGCGGGAGATGAGCAGTTCTTC. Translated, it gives CASSEGLAGDEQFF.

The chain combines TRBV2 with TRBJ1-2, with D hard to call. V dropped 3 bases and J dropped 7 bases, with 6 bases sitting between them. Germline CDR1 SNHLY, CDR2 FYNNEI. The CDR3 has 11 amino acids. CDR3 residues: CASSEKRGYTF. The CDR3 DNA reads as TGTGCCAGCAGTGAGAAGCGTGGCTACACCTTC.

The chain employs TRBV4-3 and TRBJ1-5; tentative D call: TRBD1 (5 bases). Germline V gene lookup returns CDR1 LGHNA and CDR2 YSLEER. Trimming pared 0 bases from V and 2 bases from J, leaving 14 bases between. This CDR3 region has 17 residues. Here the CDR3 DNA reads TGCGCCAGCAGCCAAGATCCCGGGCAGGGCGGCAATCAGCCCCAGCATTTT. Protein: CASSQDPGQGGNQPQHF.

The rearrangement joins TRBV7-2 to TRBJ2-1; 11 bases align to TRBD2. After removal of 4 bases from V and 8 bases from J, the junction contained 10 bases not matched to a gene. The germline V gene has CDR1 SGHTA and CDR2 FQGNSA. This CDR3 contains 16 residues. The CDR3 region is CASSWRGSGRADEQFF. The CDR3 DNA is TGTGCCAGCAGCTGGAGAGGTAGCGGGAGGGCGGATGAGCAGTTCTTC.

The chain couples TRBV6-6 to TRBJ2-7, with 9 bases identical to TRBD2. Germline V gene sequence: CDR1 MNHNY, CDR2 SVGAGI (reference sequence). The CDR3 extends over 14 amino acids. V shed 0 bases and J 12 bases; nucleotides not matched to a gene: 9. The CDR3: CASSYSLSSGISYF. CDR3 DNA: TGTGCCAGCAGTTACTCGCTCTCTAGCGGGATCTCGTACTTC.

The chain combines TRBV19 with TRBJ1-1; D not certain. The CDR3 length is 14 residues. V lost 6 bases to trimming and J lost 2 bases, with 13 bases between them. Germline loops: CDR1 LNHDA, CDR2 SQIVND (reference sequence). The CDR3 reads CASRVTGVNTEAFF. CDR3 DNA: TGTGCCAGTAGGGTCACTGGGGTAAACACTGAAGCTTTCTTT.